The T cell receptor beta chain described here comes from a study of STAT3 mutations in large granular lymphocyte leukemia. Findings of the study overall: Every T-LGLL patient had at least one immunodominant TCRbeta clonotype.

Of note for this clone: No antigen is known for it.

The CDR3 is made up of 14 amino acids. Germline CDR1 LNHNV, CDR2 YYDKDF (reference sequence). Losses at the gene ends were 5 bases for V and 3 bases for J; bases not matched to a gene: 6. The assay was immunoSEQ multiplex PCR, and TCRdb's table has in-frame clones only and misses some. The repertoire holds 35,000 to 40,000 clones, about 88% seen once, with over 0.4% in the top ten. The sample consisted of PBMCs. The chain is built from TRBV15 and TRBJ2-5, with 7 bases lining up with TRBD2. This receptor was obtained from a human donor with T large granular lymphocyte leukemia. Some clones in this sample may be carry-over from other donors' samples. The CDR3 spells CATSRGDAEETQYF. DNA of the CDR3: TGTGCCACCAGCCGGGGGGATGCCGAAGAGACCCAGTACTTC.